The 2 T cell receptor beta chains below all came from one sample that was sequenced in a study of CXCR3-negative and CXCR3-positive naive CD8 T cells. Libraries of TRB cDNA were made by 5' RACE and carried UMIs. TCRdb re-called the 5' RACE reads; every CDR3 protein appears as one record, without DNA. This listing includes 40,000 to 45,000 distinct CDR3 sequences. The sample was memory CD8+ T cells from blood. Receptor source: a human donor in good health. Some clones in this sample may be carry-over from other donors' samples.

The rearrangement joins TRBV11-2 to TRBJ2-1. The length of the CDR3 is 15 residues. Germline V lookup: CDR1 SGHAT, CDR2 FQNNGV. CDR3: CASSFLEIPVDEQFF.

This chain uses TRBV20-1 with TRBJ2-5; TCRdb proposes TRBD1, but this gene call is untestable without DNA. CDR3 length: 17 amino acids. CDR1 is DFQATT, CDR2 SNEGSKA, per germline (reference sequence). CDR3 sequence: CSARALQETIFGETQYF.